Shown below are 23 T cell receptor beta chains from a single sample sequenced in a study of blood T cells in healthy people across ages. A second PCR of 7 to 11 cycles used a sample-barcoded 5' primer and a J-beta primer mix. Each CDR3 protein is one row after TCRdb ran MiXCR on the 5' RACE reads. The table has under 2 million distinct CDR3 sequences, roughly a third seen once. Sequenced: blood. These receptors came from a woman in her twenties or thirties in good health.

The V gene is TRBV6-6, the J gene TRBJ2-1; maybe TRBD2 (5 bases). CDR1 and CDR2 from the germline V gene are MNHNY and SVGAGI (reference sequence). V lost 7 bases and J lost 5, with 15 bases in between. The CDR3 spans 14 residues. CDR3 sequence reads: CASTHGISNNEQFF. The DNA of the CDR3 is TGTGCCAGCACCCACGGGATCTCAAACAATGAGCAGTTCTTC.

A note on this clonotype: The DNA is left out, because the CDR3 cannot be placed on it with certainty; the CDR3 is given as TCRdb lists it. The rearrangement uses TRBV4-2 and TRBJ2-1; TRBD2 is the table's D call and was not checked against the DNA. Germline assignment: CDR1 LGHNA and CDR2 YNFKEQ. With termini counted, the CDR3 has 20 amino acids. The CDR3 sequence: CASSRGVAGGTVSSYNEQVF.

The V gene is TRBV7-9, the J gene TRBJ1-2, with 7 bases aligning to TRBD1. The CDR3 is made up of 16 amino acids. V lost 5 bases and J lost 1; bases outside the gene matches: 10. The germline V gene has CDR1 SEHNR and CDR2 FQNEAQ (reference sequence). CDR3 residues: CASSGRDSILNYGYTF. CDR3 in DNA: TGTGCCAGCAGCGGCCGGGACAGTATCCTTAACTATGGCTACACCTTC.

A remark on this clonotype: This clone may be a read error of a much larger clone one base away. CDR3 coding DNA: TGTGCCAGCAGTCCCCGGAGCAATCAGTCCCAGCATTTT. This translates into CASSPRSNQSQHF. This chain joins TRBV12-3 or TRBV12-4 and TRBJ1-5; D not certain. There are 13 residues in the CDR3.

The CDR3 region is CAWSYPIGGQETQYF. In nucleotides, the CDR3 is TGTGCCTGGAGTTACCCAATTGGGGGCCAAGAGACCCAGTACTTC. The chain couples TRBV30 to TRBJ2-5; D may be TRBD1 or TRBD2 (5 bases each). Trimming pared 2 bases from V and 1 base from J, leaving 14 bases between. This CDR3 comprises 15 residues. Germline CDR1 GTSNPN, CDR2 SVGIG (reference sequence).

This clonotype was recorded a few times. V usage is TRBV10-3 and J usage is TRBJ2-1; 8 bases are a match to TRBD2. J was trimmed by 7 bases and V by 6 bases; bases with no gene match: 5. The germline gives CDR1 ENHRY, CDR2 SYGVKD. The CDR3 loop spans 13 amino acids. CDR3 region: CAISGTRSNEQFF. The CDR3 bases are TGTGCCATCAGCGGGACTAGATCGAATGAGCAGTTCTTC.

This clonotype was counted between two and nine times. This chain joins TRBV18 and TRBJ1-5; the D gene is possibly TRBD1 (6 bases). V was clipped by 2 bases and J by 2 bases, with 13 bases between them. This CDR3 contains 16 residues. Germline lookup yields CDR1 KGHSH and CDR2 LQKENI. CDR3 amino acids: CASSPYPGAGNQPQHF. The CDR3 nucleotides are TGTGCCAGCTCACCATATCCAGGGGCAGGCAATCAGCCCCAGCATTTT.

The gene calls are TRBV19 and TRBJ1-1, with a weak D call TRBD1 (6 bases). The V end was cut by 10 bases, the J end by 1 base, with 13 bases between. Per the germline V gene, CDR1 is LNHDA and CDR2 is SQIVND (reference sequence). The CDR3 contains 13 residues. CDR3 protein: CATARGANTEAFF. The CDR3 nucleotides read TGTGCCACCGCCCGGGGGGCGAACACTGAAGCTTTCTTT. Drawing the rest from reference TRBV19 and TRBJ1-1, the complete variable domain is DGGITQSPKYLFRKEGQNVTLSCEQNLNHDAMYWYRQDPGQGLRLIYYSQIVNDFQKGDIAEGYSVSREKKESFPLTVTSAQKNPTAFYLCATARGANTEAFFGQGTRLTVV.

The CDR3, as DNA: TGCGCCGGTTTGACGGGCACAGATACGCAGTATTTT. It specifies CAGLTGTDTQYF. This chain connects TRBV29-1 to TRBJ2-3; D remains ambiguous. In germline, CDR1 is SQVTM, CDR2 ANQGSEA. This CDR3 is built from 12 residues.

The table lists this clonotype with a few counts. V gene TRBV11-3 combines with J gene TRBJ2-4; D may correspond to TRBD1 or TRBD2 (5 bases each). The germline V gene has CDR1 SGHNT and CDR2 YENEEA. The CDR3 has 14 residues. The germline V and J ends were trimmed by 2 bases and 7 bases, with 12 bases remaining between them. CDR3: CASSLTERGNIQYF. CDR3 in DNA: TGTGCCAGCAGCTTAACGGAGAGGGGTAACATTCAGTACTTC.

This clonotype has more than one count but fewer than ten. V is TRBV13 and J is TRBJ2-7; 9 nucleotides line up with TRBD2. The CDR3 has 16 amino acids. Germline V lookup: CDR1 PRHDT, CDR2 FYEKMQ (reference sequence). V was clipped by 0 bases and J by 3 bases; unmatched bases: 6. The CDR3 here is CASSLGASGVIYEQYF. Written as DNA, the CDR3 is TGTGCCAGCAGCTTAGGTGCTAGCGGGGTGATCTACGAGCAGTACTTC.

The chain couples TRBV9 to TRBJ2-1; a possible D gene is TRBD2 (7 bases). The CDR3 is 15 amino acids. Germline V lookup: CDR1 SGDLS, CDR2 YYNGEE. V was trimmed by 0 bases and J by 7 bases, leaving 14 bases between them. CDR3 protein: CASSVGGGVYNEQFF. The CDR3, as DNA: TGTGCCAGCAGCGTAGGAGGGGGGGTATATAATGAGCAGTTCTTC.

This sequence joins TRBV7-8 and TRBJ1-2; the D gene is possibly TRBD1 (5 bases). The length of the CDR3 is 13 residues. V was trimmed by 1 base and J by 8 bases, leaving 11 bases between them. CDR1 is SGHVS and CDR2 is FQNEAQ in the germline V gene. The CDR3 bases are TGTGCCAGCAGCTTAGAAACAGGCCTCGGCTACACCTTC. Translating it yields CASSLETGLGYTF.

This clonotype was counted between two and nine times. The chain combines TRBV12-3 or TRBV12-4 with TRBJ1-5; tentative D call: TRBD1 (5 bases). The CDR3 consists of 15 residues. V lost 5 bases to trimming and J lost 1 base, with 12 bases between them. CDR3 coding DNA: TGTGCCAGCAGTCCAGGGCTCGAGAGCAATCAGCCCCAGCATTTT. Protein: CASSPGLESNQPQHF.

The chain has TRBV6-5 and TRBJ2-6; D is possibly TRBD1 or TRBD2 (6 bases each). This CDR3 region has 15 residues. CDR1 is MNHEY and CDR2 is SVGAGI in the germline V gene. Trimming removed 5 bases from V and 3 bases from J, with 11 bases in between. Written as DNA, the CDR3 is TGTGCCAGCAGTAGGGGGGTGGTTGGGGCCAACGTCCTGACTTTC. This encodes CASSRGVVGANVLTF.

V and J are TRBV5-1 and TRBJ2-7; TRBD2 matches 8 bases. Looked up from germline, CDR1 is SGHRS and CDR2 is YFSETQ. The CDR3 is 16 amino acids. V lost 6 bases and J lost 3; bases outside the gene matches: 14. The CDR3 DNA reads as TGCGCCAGCACGGCCCAGAGTAGCGGGAACTACTACGAGCAGTACTTC. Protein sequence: CASTAQSSGNYYEQYF.

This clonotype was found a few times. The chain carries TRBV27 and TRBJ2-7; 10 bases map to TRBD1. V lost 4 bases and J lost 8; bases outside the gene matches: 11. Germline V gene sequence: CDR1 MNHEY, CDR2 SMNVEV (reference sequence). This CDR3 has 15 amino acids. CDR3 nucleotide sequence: TGTGCCAGCAGTTCCCTCCTGGACAGGGGGATACAGCAGTACTTC. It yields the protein CASSSLLDRGIQQYF.

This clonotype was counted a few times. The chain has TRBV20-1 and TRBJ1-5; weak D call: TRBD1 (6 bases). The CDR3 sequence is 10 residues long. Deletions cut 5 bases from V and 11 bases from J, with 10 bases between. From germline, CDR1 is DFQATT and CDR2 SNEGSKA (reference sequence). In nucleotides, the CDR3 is TGCAGTGCTCCCGACAGGACCCAGCATTTT. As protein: CSAPDRTQHF.

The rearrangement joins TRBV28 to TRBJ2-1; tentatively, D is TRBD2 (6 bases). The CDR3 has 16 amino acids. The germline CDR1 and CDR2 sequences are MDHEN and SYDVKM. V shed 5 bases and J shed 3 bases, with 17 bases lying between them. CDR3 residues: CASSPRRVQDYNEQFF. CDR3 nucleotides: TGTGCCAGCAGTCCTCGGAGGGTACAGGACTACAATGAGCAGTTCTTC.

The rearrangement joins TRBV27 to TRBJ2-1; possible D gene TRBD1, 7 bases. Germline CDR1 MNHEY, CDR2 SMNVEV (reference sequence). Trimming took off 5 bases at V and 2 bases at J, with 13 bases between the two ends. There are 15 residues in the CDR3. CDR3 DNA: TGTGCCAGCAGTCATCAGGGGGGTCCCTACAATGAGCAGTTCTTC. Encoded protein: CASSHQGGPYNEQFF.

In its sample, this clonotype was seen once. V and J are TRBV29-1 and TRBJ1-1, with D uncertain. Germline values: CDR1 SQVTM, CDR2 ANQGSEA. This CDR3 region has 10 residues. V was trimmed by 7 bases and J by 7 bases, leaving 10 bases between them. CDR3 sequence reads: CSAGRDEAFF. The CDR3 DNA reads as TGCAGCGCAGGAAGGGATGAAGCTTTCTTT.

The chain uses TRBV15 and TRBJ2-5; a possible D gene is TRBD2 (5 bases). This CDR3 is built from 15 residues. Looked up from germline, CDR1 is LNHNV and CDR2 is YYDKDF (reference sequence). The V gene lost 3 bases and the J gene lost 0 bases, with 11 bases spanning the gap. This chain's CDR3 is CATSSRRQHQETQYF. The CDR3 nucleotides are TGTGCCACCAGCAGTAGGAGGCAGCACCAAGAGACCCAGTACTTC. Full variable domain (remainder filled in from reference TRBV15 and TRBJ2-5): DAMVIQNPRYQVTQFGKPVTLSCSQTLNHNVMYWYQQKSSQAPKLLFHYYDKDFNNEADTPDNFQSRRPNTSFCFLDIRSPGLGDTAMYLCATSSRRQHQETQYFGPGTRLLVL.

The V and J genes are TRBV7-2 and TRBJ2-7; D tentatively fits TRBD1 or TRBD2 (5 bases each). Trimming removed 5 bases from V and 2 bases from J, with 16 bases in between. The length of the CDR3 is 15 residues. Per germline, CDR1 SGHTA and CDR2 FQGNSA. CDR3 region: CASSRYGTDTYEQYF. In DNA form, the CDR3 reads TGTGCCAGCAGCCGCTATGGGACGGACACCTACGAGCAGTACTTC.